The 12 T cell receptor beta chains presented below share a single source sample, sequenced in a study of technical replicates of blood from a handful of donors. Profiled with immunoSEQ multiplex PCR; TCRdb holds only in-frame clones, not every one. Of around 61,000 clones in the sample, approximately 97% were seen once. Sequenced sample: T cells isolated from PBMCs. The source is a human donor in good health.

The rearrangement uses TRBV7-8 and TRBJ2-5; 8 positions agree with TRBD2. V trimming: 2 bases; J trimming: 5 bases; junction bases outside the gene matches: 13. Germline V CDR1 and CDR2: SGHVS, FQNEAQ. CDR3 length: 17 amino acids. The CDR3, as DNA: TGTGCCAGCAGCTTAATAAGCGGGGGTTCTCTGGGGGAGACCCAGTACTTC. This encodes CASSLISGGSLGETQYF.

The sample holds one count of this clone. This rearrangement joins TRBV4-1 to TRBJ2-3, with D hard to call. Germline V gives CDR1 MGHRA, CDR2 YSYEKL. V was trimmed by 4 bases and J by 2 bases, leaving 7 bases between them. This CDR3 is 13 amino acids long. The CDR3 DNA sequence: TGCGCCAGCAGCCGCCAGGTCACAGATACGCAGTATTTT. Protein product: CASSRQVTDTQYF.

A word on this clone: One junction end does not reproduce the germline sequence, and a read error may be involved. The chain is built from TRBV5-1 and TRBJ2-7; possible D gene TRBD2, 6 bases. This CDR3 is 12 amino acids long. Germline assignment: CDR1 SGHRS and CDR2 YFSETQ. The DNA for the CDR3 is TGCGCCAGCAGTTTGGACTACTACGAGCAGTACTTC. This gives the protein CASSLDYYEQYF.

This clone was recorded only once. The DNA for the CDR3 is TGTGCCAGCAGCAGGGGGCGCTGGGATGGCTACACCTTC. Its protein is CASSRGRWDGYTF. The chain joins TRBV2 to TRBJ1-2; TRBD1 aligns across 8 bases. With 6 bases clipped from V and 6 bases from J, the junction kept 6 bases outside the gene matches. CDR3 length: 13 amino acids. From germline, CDR1 is SNHLY and CDR2 FYNNEI.

This clone was found once. The chain is built from TRBV11-2 and TRBJ1-1; D is undetermined. Trimming removed 1 base from V and 8 bases from J, with 8 bases in between. Looked up from germline, CDR1 is SGHAT and CDR2 is FQNNGV. The CDR3 is 12 amino acids. CDR3 region: CASSLGSVEAFF. Written as DNA, the CDR3 is TGTGCCAGCAGCTTAGGATCAGTCGAAGCTTTCTTT.

This chain joins TRBV5-1 and TRBJ2-5; 8 bases agree with TRBD2. J gave up 3 bases and V 1 base, and 5 bases lay outside the gene matches. There are 15 residues in the CDR3. Germline loops: CDR1 SGHRS, CDR2 YFSETQ. The CDR3 DNA follows: TGCGCCAGCAGCTTGCCGGGGCGGGGGGAAGAGACCCAGTACTTC. Translated, it gives CASSLPGRGEETQYF. The entire variable domain, with the rest obtained from reference TRBV5-1 and TRBJ2-5, is as follows: KAGVTQTPRYLIKTRGQQVTLSCSPISGHRSVSWYQQTPGQGLQFLFEYFSETQRNKGNFPGRFSGRQFSNSRSEMNVSTLELGDSALYLCASSLPGRGEETQYFGPGTRLLVL.

The V and J genes are TRBV5-6 and TRBJ2-2; 8 positions match TRBD2. From germline, CDR1 is SGHDT and CDR2 YYEEEE. The CDR3 is made up of 18 amino acids. V lost 3 bases and J lost 3; bases outside the gene matches: 13. The CDR3 coding sequence is TGTGCCAGCAGCTCCCCCACTAGCGGACCTATCTACACCGGGGAGCTGTTTTTT. Translated, it gives CASSSPTSGPIYTGELFF.

The chain links TRBV5-6 to TRBJ2-7; D might be TRBD1 (5 bases). Looked up from germline, CDR1 is SGHDT and CDR2 is YYEEEE. The CDR3 has 11 residues. Trimming pared 4 bases from V and 4 bases from J, leaving 6 bases between. This CDR3 is CASSQGYEQYF. DNA for the CDR3: TGTGCCAGCAGCCAGGGATACGAGCAGTACTTC.

The chain is built from TRBV19 and TRBJ2-7; TRBD2 matches 12 bases. CDR3 length equals 14 residues. Germline V gene lookup returns CDR1 LNHDA and CDR2 SQIVND (reference sequence). The J segment lost 4 bases and the V segment lost 5 bases, leaving 3 bases of the junction unmatched. The DNA for the CDR3 is TGTGCCAGTAGTTCGACTAGCGGGAGTTACGAGCAGTACTTC. As protein: CASSSTSGSYEQYF.

This chain connects TRBV29-1 to TRBJ2-3; weak D call: TRBD2 (5 bases). V lost 3 bases and J lost 2, with 6 bases in between. The CDR3 length is 12 residues. Looked up from germline, CDR1 is SQVTM and CDR2 is ANQGSEA. The CDR3 spells CSVDRDTDTQYF. The CDR3 DNA sequence: TGCAGCGTTGATCGGGACACAGATACGCAGTATTTT.

The rearrangement joins TRBV4-1 to TRBJ2-5; D may be TRBD2 (6 bases). The CDR3 extends over 16 amino acids. V gave up 3 bases and J gave up 1 base, with 15 bases separating them. Germline V CDR1 and CDR2: MGHRA, YSYEKL. CDR3: CASSQGPAGIQETQYF. The CDR3 region has the DNA TGCGCCAGCAGCCAGGGCCCCGCGGGGATCCAAGAGACCCAGTACTTC.

The CDR3 sequence is CASSQGGRDTEAFF. As DNA, the CDR3 is TGTGCCAGCAGCCAAGGGGGGAGGGACACTGAAGCTTTCTTT. The rearrangement joins TRBV28 to TRBJ1-1; D is possibly TRBD1 (6 bases). CDR1 and CDR2 from the germline V gene are MDHEN and SYDVKM. Between the trimmed V and J ends, which lost 6 bases and 3 bases, there was a span of 14 bases. The length of the CDR3 is 14 residues.